This T cell receptor beta chain was captured by sequencing in a study of immune evolution from preneoplasia to lung adenocarcinoma. Method: immunoSEQ multiplex PCR; TCRdb's copy keeps in-frame clones and lacks some. The sample consists of several thousand clones, 60% to 80% of them appearing once. The length of the CDR3 is 15 residues. Losses at the gene ends were 0 bases for V and 4 bases for J; bases not matched to a gene: 5. Germline values: CDR1 SGHVS, CDR2 FQNEAQ. The sequence derives from a person between 60 and 79 years old with lung adenocarcinoma. The J gene is TRBJ1-2, the V gene TRBV7-8; 7 positions match TRBD1. Material for sequencing was FFPE adjacent normal lung tissue. The CDR3 loop reads CASSLATGPSYGYTF. CDR3 nucleotides: TGTGCCAGCAGCTTAGCGACAGGGCCCTCCTATGGCTACACCTTC.